This record looks at one T cell receptor (beta chain) sequence and its context. The data were obtained in a study of shared clonotypes between healthy human individuals. With 1 base clipped from V and 3 bases from J, the junction kept 1 base outside the gene matches. The CDR3 is made up of 14 amino acids. The germline gives CDR1 SGHAT, CDR2 FQNNGV. Clones were read by immunoSEQ multiplex PCR, and TCRdb kept only the in-frame ones, dropping some. The table has approximately 1,500,000 clones, 95% to 99% seen once. The source material was naive CD4+ T cells sorted from blood. Subset: CD45RA+ positively selected. This chain uses TRBV11-2 with TRBJ2-5; 8 bases agree with TRBD1. This clonotype was sampled from a young man in good health. CDR3 in DNA: TGTGCCAGCAGCTTAGGGACAGGGAAAGAGACCCAGTACTTC. Amino acids: CASSLGTGKETQYF. The complete variable domain, with remaining parts taken from reference TRBV11-2 and TRBJ2-5, reads EAGVAQSPRYKIIEKRQSVAFWCNPISGHATLYWYQQILGQGPKLLIQFQNNGVVDDSQLPKDRFSAERLKGVDSTLKIQPAKLEDSAVYLCASSLGTGKETQYFGPGTRLLVL.